This TCR beta chain was documented in a study of cytomegalovirus exposure and HLA in healthy donors. Study-wide points: Reports credit the classifier with highly specific, highly sensitive diagnosis of cytomegalovirus status.

V lost 0 bases and J 6 bases, leaving 10 bases between the germline ends. The CDR3 loop spans 13 amino acids. Per the germline V gene, CDR1 is SGHNT and CDR2 is YYREEE (reference sequence). The PCR employed 60 Vbeta primers together with 13 Jbeta primers. Assay used: immunoSEQ multiplex PCR; TCRdb lists only in-frame clones, some missing. The table shows 150,000 to 200,000 clones, with around 78% occurring only once. Details on this clone: Its antigen is as yet unknown.

This sequence originates from a middle-aged woman in good health and CMV-seropositive. The J gene is TRBJ2-7, the V gene TRBV5-4; unclear D gene. Sequenced: PBMCs. The CDR3 loop reads CASSLVGAGEQYF. Here the CDR3 DNA reads TGTGCCAGCAGCTTGGTCGGTGCTGGCGAGCAGTACTTC.